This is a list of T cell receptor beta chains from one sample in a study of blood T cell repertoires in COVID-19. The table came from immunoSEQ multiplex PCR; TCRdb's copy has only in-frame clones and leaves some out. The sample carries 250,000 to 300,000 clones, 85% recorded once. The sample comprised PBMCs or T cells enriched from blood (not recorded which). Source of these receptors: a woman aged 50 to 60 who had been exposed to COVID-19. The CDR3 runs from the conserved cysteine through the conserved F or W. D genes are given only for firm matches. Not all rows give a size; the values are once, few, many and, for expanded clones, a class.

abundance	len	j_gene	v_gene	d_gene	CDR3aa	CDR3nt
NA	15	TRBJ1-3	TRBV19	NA	CASKGKRTSGNTIYF	TGTGCCAGTAAAGGGAAGCGGACCTCTGGAAACACCATATATTTT
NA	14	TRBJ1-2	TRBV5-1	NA	CASSFTGLTYGYTF	TGCGCCAGCAGTTTCACAGGGTTGACTTATGGCTACACCTTC
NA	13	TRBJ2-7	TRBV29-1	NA	CSVETKRGSEQYF	TGCAGCGTTGAAACTAAACGGGGGAGCGAGCAGTACTTC
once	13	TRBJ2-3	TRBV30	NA	CAWSKELTDTQYF	TGTGCCTGGAGTAAGGAGCTCACAGATACGCAGTATTTT
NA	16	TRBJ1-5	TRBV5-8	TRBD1	CASSWWGDRSNQPQHF	TGTGCCAGCAGCTGGTGGGGGGACAGGTCCAATCAGCCCCAGCATTTT
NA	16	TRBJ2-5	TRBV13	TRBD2	CASSFGTSGNQETQYF	TGTGCCAGCAGCTTTGGGACTAGCGGAAACCAAGAGACCCAGTACTTC
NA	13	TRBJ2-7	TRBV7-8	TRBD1	CASSRTGTYEQYF	TGTGCCAGCAGCCGGACAGGGACCTACGAGCAGTACTTC
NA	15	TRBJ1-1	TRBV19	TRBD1	CASSIRGQGATEAFF	TGTGCCAGTAGTATTAGGGGACAGGGGGCCACTGAAGCTTTCTTT
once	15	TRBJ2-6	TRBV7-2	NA	CASSFSVSGANVLTF	TGTGCCAGCAGCTTCTCGGTTTCTGGGGCCAACGTCCTGACTTTC
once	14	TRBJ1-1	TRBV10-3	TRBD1	CAISPTGGGTEAFF	TGTGCCATCAGTCCAACAGGGGGGGGCACTGAAGCTTTCTTT
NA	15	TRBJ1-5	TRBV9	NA	CASSVDGGVNQPQHF	TGTGCCAGCAGCGTAGATGGGGGGGTCAATCAGCCCCAGCATTTT
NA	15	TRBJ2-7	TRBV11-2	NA	CASSLGLVREAEQYF	TGTGCCAGCAGCTTAGGCCTGGTCAGGGAAGCCGAGCAGTACTTC
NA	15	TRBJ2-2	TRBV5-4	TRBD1	CASSLMDRSTGELFF	TGTGCCAGCAGCTTGATGGACAGGAGCACCGGGGAGCTGTTTTTT
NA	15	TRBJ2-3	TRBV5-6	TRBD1	CASSLARQGGRTQYF	TGTGCCAGCAGCTTGGCGCGACAGGGGGGACGTACGCAGTATTTT
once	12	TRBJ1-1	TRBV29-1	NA	CSVTQSGFEAFF	TGCAGCGTGACACAGTCGGGGTTTGAGGCTTTCTTT